The 5 T cell receptor beta chains in this list originate from one sample, sequenced in a study of blood T cell repertoires in COVID-19 (dated by TCRdb to the early 2020s). The library was built by means of the immunoSEQ multiplex PCR assay. TCRdb took over this immuneACCESS table, retaining in-frame rearrangements with V and J assigned. Such tables are incomplete; in checked studies, under half of the missing clones stem from an unresolved V gene, and the remainder is unexplained. The sample table lists over 100,000 clones, roughly four fifths of them with a count of one. The ten largest clones take up about 5% of the sample. The sequenced sample consisted of peripheral blood. The receptors were gathered from a man aged 55 to 69 with acute or convalescent COVID-19.

This chain uses TRBV7-8 with TRBJ2-3; 7 nucleotides agree with TRBD2. The CDR3 covers 16 residues. Germline V CDR1 and CDR2: SGHVS, FQNEAQ. J gave up 4 bases and V 2 bases, and 9 bases lay outside the gene matches. This chain's CDR3 is CASSLSGRTSSDTQYF. The CDR3 DNA follows: TGTGCCAGCAGCTTATCGGGGAGGACTAGTTCAGATACGCAGTATTTT.

The rearrangement links TRBV18 to TRBJ1-1; D remains unclear. The CDR3 extends over 14 amino acids. Trimming took off 3 bases at V and 2 bases at J, with 10 bases between the two ends. CDR1 and CDR2 from the germline V gene are KGHSH and LQKENI. The CDR3 spells CASSPGLANTEAFF. CDR3 DNA: TGTGCCAGCTCACCCGGGCTAGCCAACACTGAAGCTTTCTTT.

The J gene is TRBJ2-1, the V gene TRBV11-3; maybe TRBD1 (5 bases). The CDR3 is 16 amino acids. V was shortened by 3 bases and J by 2 bases, with 14 bases between the two germline ends. From germline, CDR1 is SGHNT and CDR2 YENEEA. CDR3 coding DNA: TGTGCCAGCAGCTTTACCCCAGGGTTTGCCTACAATGAGCAGTTCTTC. Amino acid sequence: CASSFTPGFAYNEQFF.

The chain links TRBV12-5 to TRBJ2-2; D is uncertain. Germline CDR1 is LGHNT and CDR2 is FRNRAP. V gave up 0 bases and J gave up 4 bases, with 12 bases separating them. This CDR3 comprises 16 residues. Here the CDR3 reads CASGLVFGPATGELFF. DNA of the CDR3: TGTGCTAGTGGTTTGGTATTTGGGCCAGCCACCGGGGAGCTGTTTTTT.

This clone was recorded a few times. The rearrangement joins TRBV7-2 to TRBJ1-5; possibly TRBD1 for D (6 bases). The germline CDR1 and CDR2 sequences are SGHTA and FQGNSA. V lost 6 bases to trimming and J lost 4 bases, with 13 bases between them. CDR3 length: 14 amino acids. The CDR3 DNA reads as TGTGCCAGCAGGCGACAGGAAGGGAATCAGCCCCAGCATTTT. Translation gives CASRRQEGNQPQHF.